This T cell receptor (beta chain) is drawn from a study of blood T cell repertoires in COVID-19. In the authors' methods: Reference gene primer amplification in the assay estimated nucleated cell counts. TCRdb keeps only in-frame clones here, not all; method: immunoSEQ multiplex PCR. The V and J calls and clone size come from that table; D and trimming were worked out from the DNA. Among about 220,000 clones listed, over 70% were seen once. V was trimmed by 0 bases and J by 6 bases, leaving 9 bases between them. The CDR3 length is 14 residues. Germline CDR1 SGHDT, CDR2 YYEEEE. The TCR originated in a woman aged 50 to 65 with acute or convalescent COVID-19. Sequencing used peripheral blood. The V and J genes are TRBV5-6 and TRBJ2-2; perhaps TRBD2 as D (5 bases). This CDR3 reads CASSLDLRAGELFF. The CDR3, as DNA: TGTGCCAGCAGCTTGGATTTGCGGGCCGGGGAGCTGTTTTTT.